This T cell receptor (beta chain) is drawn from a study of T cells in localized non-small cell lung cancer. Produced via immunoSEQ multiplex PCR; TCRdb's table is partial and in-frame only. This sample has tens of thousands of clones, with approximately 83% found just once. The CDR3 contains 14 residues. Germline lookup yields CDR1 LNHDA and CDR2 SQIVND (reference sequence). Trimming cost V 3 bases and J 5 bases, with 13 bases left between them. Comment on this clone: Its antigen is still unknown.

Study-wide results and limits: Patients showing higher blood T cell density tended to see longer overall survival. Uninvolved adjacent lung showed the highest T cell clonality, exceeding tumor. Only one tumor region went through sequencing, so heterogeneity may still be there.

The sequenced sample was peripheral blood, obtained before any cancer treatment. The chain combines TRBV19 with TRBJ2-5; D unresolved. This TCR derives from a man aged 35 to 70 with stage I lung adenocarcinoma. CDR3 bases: TGTGCCAGTAGTATGGGTGGAACCCAGGAGACCCAGTACTTC. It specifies CASSMGGTQETQYF.